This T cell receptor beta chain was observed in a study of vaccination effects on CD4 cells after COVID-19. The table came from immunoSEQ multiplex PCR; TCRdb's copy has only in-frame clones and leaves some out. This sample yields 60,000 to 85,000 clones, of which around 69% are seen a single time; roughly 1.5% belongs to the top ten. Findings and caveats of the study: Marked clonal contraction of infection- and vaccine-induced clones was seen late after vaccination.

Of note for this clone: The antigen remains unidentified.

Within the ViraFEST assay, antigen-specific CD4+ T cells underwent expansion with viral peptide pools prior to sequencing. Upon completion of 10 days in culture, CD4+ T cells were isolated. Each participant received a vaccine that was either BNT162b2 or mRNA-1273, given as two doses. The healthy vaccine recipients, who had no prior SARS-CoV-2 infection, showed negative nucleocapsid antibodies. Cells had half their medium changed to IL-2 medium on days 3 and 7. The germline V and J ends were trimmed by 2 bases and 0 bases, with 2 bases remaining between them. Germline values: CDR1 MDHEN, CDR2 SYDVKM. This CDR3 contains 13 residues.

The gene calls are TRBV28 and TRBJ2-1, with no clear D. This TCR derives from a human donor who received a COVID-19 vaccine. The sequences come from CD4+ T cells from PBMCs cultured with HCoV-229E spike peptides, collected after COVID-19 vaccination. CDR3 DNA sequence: TGTGCCAGCAGTTTAGGCTCCTACAATGAGCAGTTCTTC. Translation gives CASSLGSYNEQFF.